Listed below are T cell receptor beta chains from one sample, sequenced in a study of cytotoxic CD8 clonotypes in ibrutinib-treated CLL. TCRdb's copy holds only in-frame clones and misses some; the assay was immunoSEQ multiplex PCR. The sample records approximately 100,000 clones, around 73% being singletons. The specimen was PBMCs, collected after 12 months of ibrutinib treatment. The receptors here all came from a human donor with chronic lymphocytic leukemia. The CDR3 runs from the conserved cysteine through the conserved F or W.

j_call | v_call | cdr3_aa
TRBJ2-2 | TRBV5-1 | CASSLGTGHGELFF
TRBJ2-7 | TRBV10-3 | CAISESTSRAHEQYF
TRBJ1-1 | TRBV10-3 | CAISSEWGRGMNTEAFF
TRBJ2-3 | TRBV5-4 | CAVGGGGAGDTQYF
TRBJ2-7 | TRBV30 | CACSGGGLYEQYF
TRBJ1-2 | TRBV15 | CATSRALDYGYTF
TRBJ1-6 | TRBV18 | CASSGKTGQNSPLHF
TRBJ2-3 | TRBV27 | CASSLGGGGTDTQYF
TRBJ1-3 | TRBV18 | CASSPPMGSGNTIYF
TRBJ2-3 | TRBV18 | CASWGSTDTQYF